The clone carrying this TCR beta chain was detected many times. Its antigen is unidentified. Measured with immunoSEQ multiplex PCR; TCRdb has only the in-frame clones, and not every one. This sample has tens of thousands of clones, with roughly a third found just once. These data come from a study of sequential checkpoint blockade in melanoma. Across the study: Arm A got nivolumab then ipilimumab; arm B the reverse, 1:1. TCRβ was sequenced from DNA of 91 pretreatment tumors. Points from the study as a whole: Patients with week-13 increases in T-cell fraction and clonality benefited about 30 times more often.

Treatment in this sample: randomized to nivolumab then ipilimumab (arm A) or the reverse (arm B). No patient had prior DNA-damaging chemotherapy. The sequences come from tumor tissue (inferred from file names), collected from a patient given nivolumab and ipilimumab in sequence. The receptor was derived from a human donor with melanoma.

CDR3 in DNA: TGTGCCAGCAGCTTAACTCTATCTGGGGCCAACGTCCTGACTTTC. Its protein product is CASSLTLSGANVLTF. The chain joins TRBV11-3 to TRBJ2-6; no clear D gene. CDR3 length: 15 residues. Germline V CDR1 and CDR2: SGHNT, YENEEA. V dropped 2 bases and J dropped 1 base, with 6 bases sitting between them. Using reference TRBV11-3 and TRBJ2-6 for the parts outside the CDR3, the full variable domain is EAGVVQSPRYKIIEKKQPVAFWCNPISGHNTLYWYLQNLGQGPELLIRYENEEAVDDSQLPKDRFSAERLKGVDSTLKIQPAELGDSAVYLCASSLTLSGANVLTFGAGSRLTVL.